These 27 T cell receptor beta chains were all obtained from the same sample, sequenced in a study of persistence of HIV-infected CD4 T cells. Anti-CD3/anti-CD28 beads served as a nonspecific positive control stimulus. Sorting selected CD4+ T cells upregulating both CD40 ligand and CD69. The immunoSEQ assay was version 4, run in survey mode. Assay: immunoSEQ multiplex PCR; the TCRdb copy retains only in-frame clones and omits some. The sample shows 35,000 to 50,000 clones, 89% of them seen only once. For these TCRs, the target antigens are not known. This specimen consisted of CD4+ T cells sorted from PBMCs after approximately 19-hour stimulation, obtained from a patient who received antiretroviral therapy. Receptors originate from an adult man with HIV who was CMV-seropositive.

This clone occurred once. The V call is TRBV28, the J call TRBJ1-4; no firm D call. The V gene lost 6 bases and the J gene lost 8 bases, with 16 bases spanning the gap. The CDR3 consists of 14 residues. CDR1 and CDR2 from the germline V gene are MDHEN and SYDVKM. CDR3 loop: CASRIIGSREKLFF. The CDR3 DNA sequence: TGTGCCAGCAGAATAATAGGGAGTAGGGAAAAACTGTTTTTT. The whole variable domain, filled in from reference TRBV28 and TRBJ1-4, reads DVKVTQSSRYLVKRTGEKVFLECVQDMDHENMFWYRQDPGLGLRLIYFSYDVKMKEKGDIPEGYSVSREKKERFSLILESASTNQTSMYLCASRIIGSREKLFFGSGTQLSVL.

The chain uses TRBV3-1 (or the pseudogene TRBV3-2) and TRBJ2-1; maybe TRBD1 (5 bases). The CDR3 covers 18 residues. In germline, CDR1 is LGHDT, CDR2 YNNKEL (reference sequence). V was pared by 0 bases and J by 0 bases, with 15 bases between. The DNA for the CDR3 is TGTGCCAGCAGCCAAGACTCCCCCGGCAGGGACTCCTACAATGAGCAGTTCTTC. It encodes CASSQDSPGRDSYNEQFF.

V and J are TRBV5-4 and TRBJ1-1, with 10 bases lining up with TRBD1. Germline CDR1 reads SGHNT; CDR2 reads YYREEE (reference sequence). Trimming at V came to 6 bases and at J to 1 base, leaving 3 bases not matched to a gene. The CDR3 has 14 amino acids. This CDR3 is CASIRDRGNTEAFF. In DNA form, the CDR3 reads TGTGCCAGCATCCGGGACAGGGGGAACACTGAAGCTTTCTTT. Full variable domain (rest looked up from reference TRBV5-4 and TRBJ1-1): ETGVTQSPTHLIKTRGQQVTLRCSSQSGHNTVSWYQQALGQGPQFIFQYYREEENGRGNFPPRFSGLQFPNYSSELNVNALELDDSALYLCASIRDRGNTEAFFGQGTRLTVV.

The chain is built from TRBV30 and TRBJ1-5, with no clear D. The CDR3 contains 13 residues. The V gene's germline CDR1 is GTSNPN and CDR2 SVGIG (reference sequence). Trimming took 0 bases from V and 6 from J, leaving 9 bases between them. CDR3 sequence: CAWSVSNSQPQHF. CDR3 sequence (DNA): TGTGCCTGGAGTGTTAGCAACTCTCAGCCCCAGCATTTT.

Here the CDR3 DNA reads TGTGCCAGCAGCCCGACAGACGGTCAAACCGGGGAGCTGTTTTTT. Translating it yields CASSPTDGQTGELFF. This chain links TRBV7-9 with TRBJ2-2; perhaps TRBD1 as D (5 bases). The germline V gene encodes CDR1 SEHNR and CDR2 FQNEAQ (reference sequence). CDR3 size: 15 residues. Trimming pared 5 bases from V and 5 bases from J, leaving 15 bases between.

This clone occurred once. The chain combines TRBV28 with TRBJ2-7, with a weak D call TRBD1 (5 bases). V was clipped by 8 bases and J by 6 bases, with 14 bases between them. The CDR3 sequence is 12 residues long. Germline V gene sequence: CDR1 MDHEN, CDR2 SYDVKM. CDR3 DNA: TGTGCCAGCTGGACATCTCTGGGCGAGCAGTACTTC. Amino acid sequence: CASWTSLGEQYF.

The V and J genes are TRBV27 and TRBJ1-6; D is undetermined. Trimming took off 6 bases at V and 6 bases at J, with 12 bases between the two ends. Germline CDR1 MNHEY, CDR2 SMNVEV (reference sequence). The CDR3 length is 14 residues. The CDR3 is CASSLVVGNSPLHF. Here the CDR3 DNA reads TGTGCCAGCAGCCTAGTGGTCGGTAATTCACCCCTCCACTTT.

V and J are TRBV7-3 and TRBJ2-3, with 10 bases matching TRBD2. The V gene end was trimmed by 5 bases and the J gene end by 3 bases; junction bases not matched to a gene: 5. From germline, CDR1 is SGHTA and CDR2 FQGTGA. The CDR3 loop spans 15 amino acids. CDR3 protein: CASSQRGGLTDTQYF. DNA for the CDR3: TGTGCCAGCAGCCAGCGGGGGGGCCTTACAGATACGCAGTATTTT.

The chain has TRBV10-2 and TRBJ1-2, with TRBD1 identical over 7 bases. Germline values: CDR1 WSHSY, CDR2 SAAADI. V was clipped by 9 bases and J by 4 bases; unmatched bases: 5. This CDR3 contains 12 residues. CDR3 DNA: TGCGCCAGTCGCAGGGGGACCTATGGCTACACCTTC. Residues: CASRRGTYGYTF.

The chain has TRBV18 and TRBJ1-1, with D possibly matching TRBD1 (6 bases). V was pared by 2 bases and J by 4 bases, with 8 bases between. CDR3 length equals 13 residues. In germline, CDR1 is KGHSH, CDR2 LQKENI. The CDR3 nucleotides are TGTGCCAGCTCACCAAGCAGGGGCACTGAAGCTTTCTTT. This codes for CASSPSRGTEAFF.

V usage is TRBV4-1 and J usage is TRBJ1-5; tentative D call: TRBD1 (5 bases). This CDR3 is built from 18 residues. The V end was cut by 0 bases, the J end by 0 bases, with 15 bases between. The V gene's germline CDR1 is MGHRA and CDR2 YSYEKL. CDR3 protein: CASSQESRAPLSNQPQHF. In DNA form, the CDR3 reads TGCGCCAGCAGCCAAGAATCCAGGGCCCCTCTTAGCAATCAGCCCCAGCATTTT.

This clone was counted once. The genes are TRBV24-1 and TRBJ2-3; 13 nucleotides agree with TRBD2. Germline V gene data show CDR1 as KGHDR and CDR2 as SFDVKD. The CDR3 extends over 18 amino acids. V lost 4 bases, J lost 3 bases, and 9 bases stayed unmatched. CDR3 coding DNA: TGTGCCACCAGTGACTACGGACTAGCGGGGGAGGATACAGATACGCAGTATTTT. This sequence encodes CATSDYGLAGEDTDTQYF.

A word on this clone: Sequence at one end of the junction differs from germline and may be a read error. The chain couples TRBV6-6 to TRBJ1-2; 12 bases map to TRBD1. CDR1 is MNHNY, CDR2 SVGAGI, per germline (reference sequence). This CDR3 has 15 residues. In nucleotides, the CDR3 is TGTGCCAGCAGTTATTCCCCGGGACAGGGGGCAAAAAGTCACTTC. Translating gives CASSYSPGQGAKSHF.

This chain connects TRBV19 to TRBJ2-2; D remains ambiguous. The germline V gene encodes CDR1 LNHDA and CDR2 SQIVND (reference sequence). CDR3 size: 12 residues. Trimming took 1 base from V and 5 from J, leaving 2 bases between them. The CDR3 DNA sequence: TGTGCCAGTAGTATAGGAACCGGGGAGCTGTTTTTT. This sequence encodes CASSIGTGELFF.

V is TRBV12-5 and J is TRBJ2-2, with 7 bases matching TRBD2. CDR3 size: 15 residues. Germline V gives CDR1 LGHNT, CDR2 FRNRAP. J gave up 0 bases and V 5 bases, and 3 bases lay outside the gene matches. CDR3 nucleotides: TGTGCTAGTGGTCCGGGACTACCGAACACCGGGGAGCTGTTTTTT. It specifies CASGPGLPNTGELFF.

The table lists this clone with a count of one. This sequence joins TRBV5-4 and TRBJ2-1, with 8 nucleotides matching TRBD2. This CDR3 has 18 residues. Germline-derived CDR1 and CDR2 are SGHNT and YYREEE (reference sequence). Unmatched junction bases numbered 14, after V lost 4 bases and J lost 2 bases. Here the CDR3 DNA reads TGTGCCAGCAGCCCGTCAGGCGGGGGGCTTAACCCCTACAATGAGCAGTTCTTC. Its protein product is CASSPSGGGLNPYNEQFF. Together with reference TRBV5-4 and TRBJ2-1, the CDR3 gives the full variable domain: ETGVTQSPTHLIKTRGQQVTLRCSSQSGHNTVSWYQQALGQGPQFIFQYYREEENGRGNFPPRFSGLQFPNYSSELNVNALELDDSALYLCASSPSGGGLNPYNEQFFGPGTRLTVL.

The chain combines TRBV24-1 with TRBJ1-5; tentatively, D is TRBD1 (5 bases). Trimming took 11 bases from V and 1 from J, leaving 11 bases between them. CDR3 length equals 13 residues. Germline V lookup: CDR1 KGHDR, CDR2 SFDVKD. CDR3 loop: CAIQGLSNQPQHF. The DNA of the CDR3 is TGTGCCATTCAGGGTCTGAGCAATCAGCCCCAGCATTTT.

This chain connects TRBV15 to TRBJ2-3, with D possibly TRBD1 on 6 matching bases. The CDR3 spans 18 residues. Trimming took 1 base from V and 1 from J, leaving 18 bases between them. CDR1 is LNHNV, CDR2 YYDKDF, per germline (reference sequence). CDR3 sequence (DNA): TGTGCCACCAGCAGAGGTAATGCTTGGCGGACAGGCACAGATACGCAGTATTTT. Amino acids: CATSRGNAWRTGTDTQYF. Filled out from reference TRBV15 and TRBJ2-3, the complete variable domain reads DAMVIQNPRYQVTQFGKPVTLSCSQTLNHNVMYWYQQKSSQAPKLLFHYYDKDFNNEADTPDNFQSRRPNTSFCFLDIRSPGLGDTAMYLCATSRGNAWRTGTDTQYFGPGTRLTVL.

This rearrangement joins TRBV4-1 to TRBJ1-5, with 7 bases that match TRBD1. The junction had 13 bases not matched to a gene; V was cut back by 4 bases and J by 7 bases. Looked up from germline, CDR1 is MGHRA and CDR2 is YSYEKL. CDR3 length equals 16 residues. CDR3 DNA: TGCGCCAGCAGCCTCGACAGGGTTGGGGGTAGGCAGCCCCAGCATTTT. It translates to CASSLDRVGGRQPQHF.

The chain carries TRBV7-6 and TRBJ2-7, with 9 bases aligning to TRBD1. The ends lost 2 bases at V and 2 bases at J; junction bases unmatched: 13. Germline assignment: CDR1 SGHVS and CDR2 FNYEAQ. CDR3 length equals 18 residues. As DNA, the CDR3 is TGTGCCAGCAGCTTAAAGGGGACAGGGCCCGTTCTCGCCTACGAGCAGTACTTC. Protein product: CASSLKGTGPVLAYEQYF.

CDR3 nucleotide sequence: TGTGCCAGCAGTCCATGGACTAGCGGAACCTACAATGAGCAGTTCTTC. Translated, it gives CASSPWTSGTYNEQFF. The chain joins TRBV6-2 or TRBV6-3 to TRBJ2-1, with 10 bases matching TRBD2. The CDR3 is made up of 16 amino acids. Germline V lookup: CDR1 MNHEY, CDR2 SVGEGT. V was pared by 5 bases and J by 2 bases, with 6 bases of the junction left unmatched.

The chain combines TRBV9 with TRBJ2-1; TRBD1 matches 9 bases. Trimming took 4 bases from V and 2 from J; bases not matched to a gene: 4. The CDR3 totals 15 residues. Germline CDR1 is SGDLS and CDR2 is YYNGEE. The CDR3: CASSSQGATYNEQFF. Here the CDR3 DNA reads TGTGCCAGCAGCTCACAGGGGGCCACCTACAATGAGCAGTTCTTC.

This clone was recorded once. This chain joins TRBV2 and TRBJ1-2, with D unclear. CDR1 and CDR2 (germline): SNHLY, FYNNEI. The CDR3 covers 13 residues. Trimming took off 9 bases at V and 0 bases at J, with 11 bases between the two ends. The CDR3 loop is CASRPPPNYGYTF. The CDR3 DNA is TGTGCCAGTAGACCTCCCCCTAACTATGGCTACACCTTC. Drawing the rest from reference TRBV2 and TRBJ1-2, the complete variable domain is EPEVTQTPSHQVTQMGQEVILRCVPISNHLYFYWYRQILGQKVEFLVSFYNNEISEKSEIFDDQFSVERPDGSNFTLKIRSTKLEDSAMYFCASRPPPNYGYTFGSGTRLTVV.

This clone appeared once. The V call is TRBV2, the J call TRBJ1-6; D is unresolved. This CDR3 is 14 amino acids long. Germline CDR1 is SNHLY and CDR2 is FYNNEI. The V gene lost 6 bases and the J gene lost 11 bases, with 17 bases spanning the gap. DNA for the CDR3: TGTGCCAGCAGCTTGGACGGGAATAGAACACCCCTCCACTTT. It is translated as CASSLDGNRTPLHF.

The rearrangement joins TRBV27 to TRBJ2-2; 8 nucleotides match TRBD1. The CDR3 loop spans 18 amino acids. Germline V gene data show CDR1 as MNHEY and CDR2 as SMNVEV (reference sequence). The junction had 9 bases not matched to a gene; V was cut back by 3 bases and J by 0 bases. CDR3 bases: TGTGCCAGCAGTTTTGGGGCCGGGACAGGACCGAACACCGGGGAGCTGTTTTTT. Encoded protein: CASSFGAGTGPNTGELFF.

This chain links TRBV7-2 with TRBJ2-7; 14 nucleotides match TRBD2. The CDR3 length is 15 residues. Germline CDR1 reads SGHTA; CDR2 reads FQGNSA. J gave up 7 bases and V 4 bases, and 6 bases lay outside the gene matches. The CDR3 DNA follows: TGTGCCAGCAGCTCGACTAGCGGGGGGGGCAGGGAGCAGTACTTC. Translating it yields CASSSTSGGGREQYF.

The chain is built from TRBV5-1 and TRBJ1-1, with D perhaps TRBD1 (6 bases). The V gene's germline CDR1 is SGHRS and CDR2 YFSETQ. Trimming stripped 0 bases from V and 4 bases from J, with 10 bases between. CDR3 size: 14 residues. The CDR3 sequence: CASSLATGLTEAFF. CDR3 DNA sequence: TGCGCCAGCAGCTTGGCGACAGGCCTCACTGAAGCTTTCTTT.